A selection of T cell receptor beta chains follows, all from one sample in a study of T cell responses to AZD1222 COVID-19 vaccine. The assay was immunoSEQ multiplex PCR, and TCRdb's table has in-frame clones only and misses some. The sample has approximately 110,000 clones, 92% seen once; the top ten hold around 1.2%. The sequenced sample was peripheral blood, obtained on day 0 of AZD1222 vaccination. These receptor sequences come from an adult in good health. Both conserved end residues are part of each CDR3. D genes are given only for firm matches. Clone size is not always given. Where it is, it says once, few, many or a class for expanded clones.

DNA: TGTGCCTGGGGACGGACCTCTGGAAACACCATATATTTT
CDR3: CAWGRTSGNTIYF
V: TRBV30
J: TRBJ1-3
size: -
D: -

DNA: TGTGCCAGCAGCTTGTCGGCGGGTACCCATTCACCCCTCCACTTT
CDR3: CASSLSAGTHSPLHF
V: TRBV5-5
J: TRBJ1-6
size: -
D: -

DNA: TGTGCCAGCAGTTCGCGGGTGTCCGGCTACACCTTC
CDR3: CASSSRVSGYTF
V: TRBV6-5
J: TRBJ1-2
size: few
D: -

DNA: TGTGCCACCAGCGCGGACAGTTCACGGCAGTACTTC
CDR3: CATSADSSRQYF
V: TRBV15
J: TRBJ2-7
size: -
D: -

DNA: TGCAGTGCTAGTCGCGGGACTAGCGGGGGGGCTGAGCAGTTCTTC
CDR3: CSASRGTSGGAEQFF
V: TRBV20-1
J: TRBJ2-1
size: -
D: TRBD2

DNA: TGTGCCAGTAGTATGCAACTAGCGGGGCACACAGATACGCAGTATTTT
CDR3: CASSMQLAGHTDTQYF
V: TRBV19
J: TRBJ2-3
size: -
D: TRBD2

DNA: TGCAGCGGGGGGGGCGACTATGGCTACACCTTC
CDR3: CSGGGDYGYTF
V: TRBV29-1
J: TRBJ1-2
size: -
D: -

DNA: TGTGCCAGCTCACCTTCTGGGGGCGTGGAGACTGAAGCTTTCTTT
CDR3: CASSPSGGVETEAFF
V: TRBV18
J: TRBJ1-1
size: -
D: -

DNA: TGTGCCAGCAGCTTAATGGGGGGTGATGGCTACACCTTC
CDR3: CASSLMGGDGYTF
V: TRBV7-3
J: TRBJ1-2
size: -
D: -

DNA: TGTGCCAGCAGTTTGGGACAGATTATACCCCTCCACTTT
CDR3: CASSLGQIIPLHF
V: TRBV28
J: TRBJ1-6
size: -
D: TRBD1

DNA: TGTGCCAGCAGCTTACGGACAGGGGGGATCTATGGCTACACCTTC
CDR3: CASSLRTGGIYGYTF
V: TRBV13
J: TRBJ1-2
size: -
D: TRBD1

DNA: TGTGCCAGCAGTGAAAGGGGGCTTAGCGTGTGGCAGGGGGCGAGACGGTACACTGAAGCTTTCTTT
CDR3: CASSERGLSVWQGARRYTEAFF
V: TRBV6-1
J: TRBJ1-1
size: -
D: TRBD1

DNA: TGTGCCAGCAGCTCCGGGCGGGGGAAGTATTTT
CDR3: CASSSGRGKYF
V: TRBV7-6
J: TRBJ2-3
size: -
D: TRBD2

DNA: TGTGCCAGTAGTATTCTAGGGAGGAACACTGAAGCTTTCTTT
CDR3: CASSILGRNTEAFF
V: TRBV19
J: TRBJ1-1
size: -
D: -

DNA: TGCGCCAGCATCTGGGAGCGGAACACCGGGGAGCTGTTTTTT
CDR3: CASIWERNTGELFF
V: TRBV10-2
J: TRBJ2-2
size: -
D: -

DNA: TGTGCCAGCAGCTTACTAGCGACTAACAATGAGCAGTTCTTC
CDR3: CASSLLATNNEQFF
V: TRBV7-2
J: TRBJ2-1
size: -
D: -

DNA: TGTGCCAGCAGTTACGGGTCAGGGAATCTTGGGGGAGCTTTCTTT
CDR3: CASSYGSGNLGGAFF
V: TRBV6-6
J: TRBJ1-1
size: -
D: -

DNA: TGTGCCAGCAGTGTGACGGGACTCAAGGAGAATTCACCCCTCCACTTT
CDR3: CASSVTGLKENSPLHF
V: TRBV28
J: TRBJ1-6
size: -
D: -

DNA: TGTGCCAGCAGCTTAGGCGGGTGGGCTAATGAAAAACTGTTTTTT
CDR3: CASSLGGWANEKLFF
V: TRBV7-8
J: TRBJ1-4
size: -
D: -

DNA: TGTGCCAGCAGCTTACAACCCACTAGAAACGGCTTCAATGAGCAGTTCTTC
CDR3: CASSLQPTRNGFNEQFF
V: TRBV21-1
J: TRBJ2-1
size: few
D: -

DNA: TGCGCCAGCAGCCATAGGTCCATGAGGGGAGCTAACTATGGCTACACCTTC
CDR3: CASSHRSMRGANYGYTF
V: TRBV4-3
J: TRBJ1-2
size: once
D: -

DNA: TGTGCCAGCAGTTTACCCCCCCATTTCTTT
CDR3: CASSLPPHFF
V: TRBV28
J: TRBJ1-1
size: -
D: -

DNA: TGTGCCAGCAGCAAAGGCGCCCCACACGGCCCCTATAATTCACCCCTCCACTTT
CDR3: CASSKGAPHGPYNSPLHF
V: TRBV21-1
J: TRBJ1-6
size: many
D: -

DNA: TGTGCCAGCAGTGTCACACAGGGGGCGAACACTGAAGCTTTCTTT
CDR3: CASSVTQGANTEAFF
V: TRBV25-1
J: TRBJ1-1
size: -
D: TRBD1

DNA: TGTGCCACCAGCAGAGGCGGACTAGCGGGAGGGCCGAGGGATACGCAGTATTTT
CDR3: CATSRGGLAGGPRDTQYF
V: TRBV15
J: TRBJ2-3
size: -
D: TRBD2

DNA: TGTGCCAGCAGCTTAGAGGGGACCCTACAGGCTGAAGCTTTCTTT
CDR3: CASSLEGTLQAEAFF
V: TRBV11-3
J: TRBJ1-1
size: -
D: -

DNA: TGTGCCAGCAGCGTAGAGGAGGGAGAGGACTATGGCTACACCTTC
CDR3: CASSVEEGEDYGYTF
V: TRBV9
J: TRBJ1-2
size: -
D: -

DNA: TGTGCCACCAGCAGAGATCGGGATCAGCCCCAGCATTTT
CDR3: CATSRDRDQPQHF
V: TRBV15
J: TRBJ1-5
size: -
D: -

DNA: TGTGCCAGCAGTGACGGGGGCTACGAGCAGTACTTC
CDR3: CASSDGGYEQYF
V: TRBV2
J: TRBJ2-7
size: -
D: -

DNA: TGTGCCAGCAGCCCCCAGACAGGGGGTGAAAAACTGTTTTTT
CDR3: CASSPQTGGEKLFF
V: TRBV4-2
J: TRBJ1-4
size: -
D: TRBD1

DNA: TGTGCCAGCAGCGTGGAAAGTGAAAAACTGTTTTTT
CDR3: CASSVESEKLFF
V: TRBV7-9
J: TRBJ1-4
size: once
D: -

DNA: TGTGCCAGCAGCCAGGGACAGGGTTTTTTGCCCCAGCATTTT
CDR3: CASSQGQGFLPQHF
V: TRBV5-5
J: TRBJ1-5
size: -
D: TRBD1

DNA: TGTGCCAGCAGTTTTTCGGGGGAGACCCAGTACTTC
CDR3: CASSFSGETQYF
V: TRBV12-3/TRBV12-4
J: TRBJ2-5
size: -
D: -

DNA: TGTGCCAGCAGCGTAGAGGGCGGGACCTACAATGAGCAGTTCTTC
CDR3: CASSVEGGTYNEQFF
V: TRBV9
J: TRBJ2-1
size: -
D: -

DNA: TGTGCCAGCAGCCCCTCGGAGGGAACCTACGAGCAGTACTTC
CDR3: CASSPSEGTYEQYF
V: TRBV5-8
J: TRBJ2-7
size: -
D: -

DNA: TGTGCCAGCAGATCGGCGGGGCCTACCTACAATGAGCAGTTCTTC
CDR3: CASRSAGPTYNEQFF
V: TRBV14
J: TRBJ2-1
size: -
D: -

DNA: TGTGCCAGCAGCTTCCGAACTAGCGGGGGTCTGACAGATACGCAGTATTTT
CDR3: CASSFRTSGGLTDTQYF
V: TRBV9
J: TRBJ2-3
size: -
D: TRBD2

DNA: TGTGCCACCAGTGACTCCGGGACCACTACCGGGGAGCTGTTTTTT
CDR3: CATSDSGTTTGELFF
V: TRBV24-1
J: TRBJ2-2
size: -
D: -

DNA: TGCGCCAGCAGCGGGGGAGCGGGGCCTCCCAGGGGCGAGCAGTACTTC
CDR3: CASSGGAGPPRGEQYF
V: TRBV5-1
J: TRBJ2-7
size: -
D: -

DNA: TGTGCCACCGGGGAGGCGGGAGCAACTAATGAAAAACTGTTTTTT
CDR3: CATGEAGATNEKLFF
V: TRBV15
J: TRBJ1-4
size: once
D: -

DNA: TGTGCCAGCAGCCGGACAGGGGAGGGATCACCCCTCCACTTT
CDR3: CASSRTGEGSPLHF
V: TRBV6-2/TRBV6-3
J: TRBJ1-6
size: -
D: TRBD1

DNA: TGTGCCAGCAGCTTAGTGCCGGGACAGGGGTTTGGAGGCGTTCAGTACTTC
CDR3: CASSLVPGQGFGGVQYF
V: TRBV7-2
J: TRBJ2-4
size: -
D: TRBD1

DNA: TGTGCCAGCAGATCTGACAGTAGCAATCAGCCCCAGCATTTT
CDR3: CASRSDSSNQPQHF
V: TRBV7-9
J: TRBJ1-5
size: -
D: -

DNA: TGTGCCAGCAGCCTAGGATCGGGACAGGGGCAACATGAGCAGTTCTTC
CDR3: CASSLGSGQGQHEQFF
V: TRBV7-2
J: TRBJ2-1
size: -
D: TRBD1

DNA: TGCAGCGTTGAAAAGGCGACTAGTGAGCAGTACTTC
CDR3: CSVEKATSEQYF
V: TRBV29-1
J: TRBJ2-7
size: -
D: -

DNA: TGCACCAGCAGCCTCAGGGCCGCCAATCAGCCCCAGCATTTT
CDR3: CTSSLRAANQPQHF
V: TRBV1
J: TRBJ1-5
size: -
D: -

DNA: TGTGCCAGCCTCGAGGACAATACCTACGAGCAGTACTTC
CDR3: CASLEDNTYEQYF
V: TRBV25-1
J: TRBJ2-7
size: -
D: -

DNA: TGTGCCAGCAGCAAAGCGGTTGGGCTCGTCAATGAGCAGTTCTTC
CDR3: CASSKAVGLVNEQFF
V: TRBV28
J: TRBJ2-1
size: -
D: -

DNA: TGTGCCACCAGCAGGACAGGGGATCATAATTCACCCCTCCACTTT
CDR3: CATSRTGDHNSPLHF
V: TRBV15
J: TRBJ1-6
size: -
D: TRBD1

DNA: TGTGCCACCAAATGGGGTACTCCGGGACAGGGGGCGTTTGGGGCCAACGTCCTGACTTTC
CDR3: CATKWGTPGQGAFGANVLTF
V: TRBV24-1
J: TRBJ2-6
size: -
D: TRBD1

DNA: TGTGCCAGCAGCTTGATAGGGGAACGTTCTGGGGCCAACGTCCTGACTTTC
CDR3: CASSLIGERSGANVLTF
V: TRBV5-5
J: TRBJ2-6
size: once
D: -